The 12 T cell receptor beta chains below were found in one sample sequenced in a study of blood T cell repertoires in COVID-19. Produced via immunoSEQ multiplex PCR; TCRdb's table is partial and in-frame only. This sample has some 270,000 clones, with 90% found just once. The sample consisted of peripheral blood. The receptors originated from a woman aged 60-75 years with COVID-19, enrolled during active disease.

The CDR3 reads CASSSVQGARKNTEAFF. CDR3 in DNA: TGTGCCAGCAGTTCGGTGCAGGGGGCTAGGAAAAACACTGAAGCTTTCTTT. V usage is TRBV27 and J usage is TRBJ1-1; 8 nucleotides line up with TRBD1. Germline loops: CDR1 MNHEY, CDR2 SMNVEV (reference sequence). V lost 4 bases, J lost 2 bases, and 12 bases stayed unmatched. The CDR3 length is 17 residues.

The gene calls are TRBV15 and TRBJ2-1, with TRBD1 as a possible D gene (5 bases). The ends were cut back, 9 bases at V and 3 bases at J, with 12 bases in the middle. There are 13 residues in the CDR3. In germline, CDR1 is LNHNV, CDR2 YYDKDF (reference sequence). This CDR3 reads CATDADSYNEQFF. The DNA for the CDR3 is TGTGCCACAGACGCTGACAGCTACAATGAGCAGTTCTTC.

This chain connects TRBV6-5 to TRBJ2-5, with D perhaps TRBD2 (6 bases). The CDR3 spans 15 residues. Germline loops: CDR1 MNHEY, CDR2 SVGAGI. V was shortened by 2 bases and J by 5 bases, with 15 bases between the two germline ends. CDR3 region: CASSYSFRAGETQYF. DNA of the CDR3: TGTGCCAGCAGTTACAGTTTCAGGGCGGGGGAGACCCAGTACTTC.

The chain employs TRBV29-1 and TRBJ1-5, with TRBD1 matching 8 bases. This CDR3 is built from 13 residues. In germline, CDR1 is SQVTM, CDR2 ANQGSEA. Trimming at V came to 7 bases and at J to 2 bases, leaving 4 bases not matched to a gene. CDR3 nucleotides: TGCAGCGCCATGACAGGGGGCAATCAGCCCCAGCATTTT. It translates to CSAMTGGNQPQHF.

The genes are TRBV19 and TRBJ1-1; 8 bases line up with TRBD1. Germline trimming cut 1 base from V and 0 bases from J; bases unmatched to any gene: 4. The CDR3 has 16 residues. Germline V gives CDR1 LNHDA, CDR2 SQIVND (reference sequence). CDR3 amino acids: CASSIGTGTMNTEAFF. The CDR3 region has the DNA TGTGCCAGTAGTATAGGGACAGGGACAATGAACACTGAAGCTTTCTTT.

V usage is TRBV19 and J usage is TRBJ2-1; 12 bases are a match to TRBD1. Germline CDR1 reads LNHDA; CDR2 reads SQIVND (reference sequence). The CDR3 consists of 14 residues. V trimming: 4 bases; J trimming: 10 bases; junction bases outside the gene matches: 5. This CDR3 reads CASSRGQGAGEQFF. The CDR3 DNA is TGTGCCAGTAGTAGGGGACAGGGGGCAGGAGAGCAGTTCTTC.

V gene TRBV18 combines with J gene TRBJ2-3, with a possible D match to TRBD1 (6 bases). This CDR3 contains 15 residues. Trimming pared 2 bases from V and 3 bases from J, leaving 12 bases between. Germline CDR1 reads KGHSH; CDR2 reads LQKENI. CDR3 sequence: CASSPNTGQTDTQYF. CDR3 DNA: TGTGCCAGCTCACCAAACACAGGACAGACAGATACGCAGTATTTT.

The genes are TRBV27 and TRBJ2-6; TRBD2 aligns across 7 bases. CDR3 length equals 16 residues. The J segment lost 0 bases and the V segment lost 2 bases, leaving 1 base of the junction unmatched. Germline CDR1 is MNHEY and CDR2 is SMNVEV (reference sequence). DNA of the CDR3: TGTGCCAGCAGTTTAGCGGGGGTCTCTGGGGCCAACGTCCTGACTTTC. As protein: CASSLAGVSGANVLTF.

The genes are TRBV28 and TRBJ1-2; 7 bases align to TRBD1. CDR1 is MDHEN and CDR2 is SYDVKM in the germline V gene. V lost 5 bases to trimming and J lost 3 bases; unmatched junction nucleotides: 6. The CDR3 contains 14 residues. The CDR3 sequence is CASSGTARHYGYTF. For the CDR3, the DNA is TGTGCCAGCAGTGGGACAGCGAGACACTATGGCTACACCTTC.

V and J are TRBV2 and TRBJ2-5; the match to TRBD1 covers 11 bases. CDR3 length: 15 amino acids. Losses at the gene ends were 6 bases for V and 5 bases for J; bases not matched to a gene: 8. Germline CDR1 and CDR2: SNHLY and FYNNEI. This CDR3 is CASSERTGGYETQYF. CDR3 nucleotide sequence: TGTGCCAGCAGCGAGAGGACAGGGGGCTACGAGACCCAGTACTTC.

About this clone itself: Sequence at one end of the junction differs from germline and may be a read error. The rearrangement uses TRBV10-3 and TRBJ1-2; possibly TRBD1 for D (6 bases). The CDR3 spans 12 residues. Per germline, CDR1 ENHRY and CDR2 SYGVKD. The CDR3 bases are TGTGCCATCAGTGAGGAGGCGTACACAGGGTCCTTC. Translating gives CAISEEAYTGSF.

The rearrangement uses TRBV20-1 and TRBJ2-1; weak D call: TRBD1 (6 bases). The CDR3 sequence is 13 residues long. Deletions cut 3 bases from V and 6 bases from J, with 12 bases between. Looked up from germline, CDR1 is DFQATT and CDR2 is SNEGSKA (reference sequence). The CDR3 region has the DNA TGCAGTGCTAGTCGGGACATAGTCAATGAGCAGTTCTTC. This gives the protein CSASRDIVNEQFF.